One sample yielded the 15 T cell receptor beta chains listed below, sequenced in a study of blood T cell repertoires in COVID-19 (dated by TCRdb to 2018 to 2020). Libraries came from the immunoSEQ multiplex PCR assay. The table comes from immuneACCESS by way of TCRdb, which keeps in-frame sequences with V and J called. Part of the clones is missing from these tables; in studies checked, under half for an unresolved V gene and the rest for unknown reasons. This sample comprises around 250,000 clones, roughly four fifths of them detected only once. The ten largest clones take up about 4.5% of the sample. Sequenced input: peripheral blood. The origin of the receptors is a man aged 50 or older with active or convalescent COVID-19.

The chain carries TRBV12-3 or TRBV12-4 and TRBJ2-7; D unclear. V was clipped by 3 bases and J by 4 bases, with 7 bases between them. This CDR3 region has 12 residues. The CDR3 spells CASSFSVYEQYF. Written as DNA, the CDR3 is TGTGCCAGCAGTTTTTCTGTGTACGAGCAGTACTTC.

The chain employs TRBV19 and TRBJ1-3; no clear D. CDR3 length: 10 residues. The V gene lost 6 bases and the J gene lost 6 bases, with 3 bases spanning the gap. CDR1 is LNHDA and CDR2 is SQIVND in the germline V gene (reference sequence). The CDR3 region has the DNA TGTGCCAGTAGCCAAAACACCATATATTTT. It codes for CASSQNTIYF.

The rearrangement uses TRBV6-5 and TRBJ2-1, with 7 bases fitting TRBD2. The V segment lost 7 bases and the J segment 4 bases; nucleotides outside the gene matches: 7. This CDR3 comprises 14 residues. The germline V gene has CDR1 MNHEY and CDR2 SVGAGI. The CDR3 region is CASTKRGEYNEQFF. The DNA for the CDR3 is TGTGCCAGCACGAAGCGGGGAGAATACAATGAGCAGTTCTTC.

The rearrangement links TRBV27 to TRBJ1-6; the match to TRBD1 covers 9 bases. Germline CDR1 and CDR2: MNHEY and SMNVEV (reference sequence). This CDR3 region has 18 residues. V shed 0 bases and J 5 bases; nucleotides not matched to a gene: 8. The CDR3: CASSLSTVRTGDNSPLHF. CDR3 nucleotide sequence: TGTGCCAGCAGTTTATCCACGGTGAGGACAGGGGATAATTCACCCCTCCACTTT.

This chain uses TRBV2 with TRBJ2-1; no firm D call. The V gene's germline CDR1 is SNHLY and CDR2 FYNNEI. The V end was cut by 5 bases, the J end by 7 bases, with 9 bases between. CDR3 length equals 12 residues. Here the CDR3 reads CASSTSVNEQFF. The CDR3 DNA reads as TGTGCCAGCAGTACAAGCGTTAATGAGCAGTTCTTC. The whole variable domain, remainder taken from reference TRBV2 and TRBJ2-1, is EPEVTQTPSHQVTQMGQEVILRCVPISNHLYFYWYRQILGQKVEFLVSFYNNEISEKSEIFDDQFSVERPDGSNFTLKIRSTKLEDSAMYFCASSTSVNEQFFGPGTRLTVL.

V is TRBV11-1 and J is TRBJ1-1; a possible D gene is TRBD1 (5 bases). This CDR3 has 13 amino acids. V lost 5 bases to trimming and J lost 1 base, with 8 bases between them. Germline CDR1 and CDR2: SGHAT and FQDESV (reference sequence). For the CDR3, the DNA is TGTGCCAGCAGCCGAGGACAGAACACTGAAGCTTTCTTT. It codes for CASSRGQNTEAFF.

The rearrangement links TRBV7-9 to TRBJ2-3; TRBD2 matches at 7 bases. The CDR3 extends over 14 amino acids. The ends lost 5 bases at V and 4 bases at J; junction bases unmatched: 6. Germline V gene sequence: CDR1 SEHNR, CDR2 FQNEAQ (reference sequence). CDR3 protein: CASSVDGRADTQYF. CDR3 DNA: TGTGCCAGCAGCGTGGATGGGAGGGCAGATACGCAGTATTTT.

The rearrangement joins TRBV5-1 to TRBJ2-3, with TRBD1 as a possible D gene (5 bases). Trimming left V 4 bases short and J 5 bases short, with 14 bases between. The CDR3 has 14 residues. Germline V lookup: CDR1 SGHRS, CDR2 YFSETQ. CDR3 sequence: CASSLQEGKDTQYF. The CDR3 DNA is TGCGCCAGCAGCCTACAGGAAGGAAAAGATACGCAGTATTTT.

V gene TRBV5-8 combines with J gene TRBJ1-5, with unresolved D. V lost 1 base and J lost 0, with 8 bases in between. The CDR3 consists of 15 residues. CDR1 SGHTS and CDR2 YDEGEE come from the germline V gene. CDR3: CASSLRGSSNQPQHF. The CDR3 nucleotides read TGTGCCAGCAGCTTGCGGGGATCTAGCAATCAGCCCCAGCATTTT. Full variable domain (remainder filled in from reference TRBV5-8 and TRBJ1-5): EAGVTQSPTHLIKTRGQQATLRCSPISGHTSVYWYQQALGLGLQFLLWYDEGEERNRGNFPPRFSGRQFPNYSSELNVNALELEDSALYLCASSLRGSSNQPQHFGDGTRLSIL.

The V call is TRBV6-5, the J call TRBJ1-1, with D unresolved. Germline V gene lookup returns CDR1 MNHEY and CDR2 SVGAGI. V was clipped by 0 bases and J by 2 bases, with 4 bases between them. The CDR3 contains 13 residues. The CDR3 nucleotides read TGTGCCAGCAGTTACTCTATTAACACTGAAGCTTTCTTT. Its translation: CASSYSINTEAFF.

This clone appeared a single time. The chain uses TRBV5-1 and TRBJ2-1; 11 bases are a match to TRBD2. Losses at the gene ends were 0 bases for V and 3 bases for J; bases not matched to a gene: 8. Per germline, CDR1 SGHRS and CDR2 YFSETQ. The CDR3 runs 18 residues. CDR3 amino acids: CASSLALPSGGNYNEQFF. CDR3 nucleotide sequence: TGCGCCAGCAGCTTGGCCCTCCCTAGCGGGGGGAACTACAATGAGCAGTTCTTC.

This rearrangement joins TRBV19 to TRBJ1-1; possible D gene TRBD1, 6 bases. The length of the CDR3 is 13 residues. Germline CDR1 reads LNHDA; CDR2 reads SQIVND (reference sequence). Trimming pared 5 bases from V and 11 bases from J, leaving 18 bases between. This CDR3 reads CASSSLTGLSAFF. The CDR3 DNA reads TGTGCCAGTAGTTCCCTGACAGGCCTTTCGGCTTTCTTT.

The rearrangement joins TRBV5-1 to TRBJ1-1; 8 bases line up with TRBD1. The CDR3 totals 15 residues. Germline CDR1 reads SGHRS; CDR2 reads YFSETQ. The ends lost 4 bases at V and 5 bases at J; junction bases unmatched: 10. CDR3 in DNA: TGCGCCAGCAGCGCGACAGGGGACCTGAGAACTGAAGCTTTCTTT. As protein: CASSATGDLRTEAFF.

J is TRBJ2-1 and V is TRBV19, with 8 bases matching TRBD1. CDR3 length: 15 residues. Per germline, CDR1 LNHDA and CDR2 SQIVND (reference sequence). The V gene end was trimmed by 7 bases and the J gene end by 2 bases; junction bases not matched to a gene: 7. The CDR3 bases are TGTGCCAGTACCCTGGACAGGGACCCCTACAATGAGCAGTTCTTC. This codes for CASTLDRDPYNEQFF. Supplemented by reference TRBV19 and TRBJ2-1, the full variable domain reads DGGITQSPKYLFRKEGQNVTLSCEQNLNHDAMYWYRQDPGQGLRLIYYSQIVNDFQKGDIAEGYSVSREKKESFPLTVTSAQKNPTAFYLCASTLDRDPYNEQFFGPGTRLTVL.

The chain couples TRBV27 to TRBJ2-3, with D uncertain. CDR3 length: 15 residues. CDR1 is MNHEY, CDR2 SMNVEV, per germline (reference sequence). V shed 2 bases and J shed 5 bases, with 14 bases lying between them. The CDR3 here is CASSLTWLGGDTQYF. CDR3 DNA: TGTGCCAGCAGTTTAACCTGGCTAGGTGGAGATACGCAGTATTTT.